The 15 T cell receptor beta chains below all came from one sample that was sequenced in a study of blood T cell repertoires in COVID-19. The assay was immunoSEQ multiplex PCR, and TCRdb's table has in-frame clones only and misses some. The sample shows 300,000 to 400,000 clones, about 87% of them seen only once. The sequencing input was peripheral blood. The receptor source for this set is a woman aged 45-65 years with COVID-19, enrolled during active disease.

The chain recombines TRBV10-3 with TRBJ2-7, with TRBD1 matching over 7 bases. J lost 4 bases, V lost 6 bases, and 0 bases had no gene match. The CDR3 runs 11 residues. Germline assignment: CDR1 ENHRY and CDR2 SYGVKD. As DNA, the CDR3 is TGTGCCATCAGGGACAGGTACGAGCAGTACTTC. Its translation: CAIRDRYEQYF.

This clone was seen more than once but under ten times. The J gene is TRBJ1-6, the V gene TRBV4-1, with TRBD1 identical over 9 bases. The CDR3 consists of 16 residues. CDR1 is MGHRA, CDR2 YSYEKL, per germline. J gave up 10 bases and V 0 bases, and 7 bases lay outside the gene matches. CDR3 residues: CASSQEGQGMGSPLHF. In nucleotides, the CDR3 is TGCGCCAGCAGCCAAGAGGGACAGGGAATGGGGTCACCCCTCCACTTT.

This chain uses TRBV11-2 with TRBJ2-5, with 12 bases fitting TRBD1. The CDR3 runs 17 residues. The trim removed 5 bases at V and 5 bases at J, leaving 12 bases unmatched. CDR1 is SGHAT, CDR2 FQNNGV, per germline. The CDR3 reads CASSKRPGQGAGETQYF. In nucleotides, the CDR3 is TGTGCCAGCAGCAAACGACCGGGACAGGGGGCCGGGGAGACCCAGTACTTC.

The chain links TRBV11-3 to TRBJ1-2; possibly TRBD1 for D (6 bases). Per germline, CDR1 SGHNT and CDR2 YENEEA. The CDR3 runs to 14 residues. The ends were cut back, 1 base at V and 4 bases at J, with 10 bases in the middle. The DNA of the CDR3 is TGTGCCAGCAGCTTAGGCGGACAGCTCTATGGCTACACCTTC. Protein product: CASSLGGQLYGYTF.

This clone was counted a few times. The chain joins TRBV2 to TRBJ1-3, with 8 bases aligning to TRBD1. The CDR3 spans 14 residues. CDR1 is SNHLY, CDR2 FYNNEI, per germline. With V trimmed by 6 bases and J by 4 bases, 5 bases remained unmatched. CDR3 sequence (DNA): TGTGCCAGCAGCGGACAGGGTACAGGAAACACCATATATTTT. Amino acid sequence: CASSGQGTGNTIYF.

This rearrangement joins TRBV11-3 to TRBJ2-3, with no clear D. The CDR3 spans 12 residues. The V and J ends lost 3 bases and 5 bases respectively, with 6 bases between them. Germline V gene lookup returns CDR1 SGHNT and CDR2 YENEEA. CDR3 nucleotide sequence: TGTGCCAGCAGCTTCAGAGGAGATACGCAGTATTTT. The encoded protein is CASSFRGDTQYF.

The CDR3 is CASSQVFRGSGNTIYF. CDR3 in DNA: TGTGCCAGCAGCCAAGTGTTCCGGGGTTCTGGAAACACCATATATTTT. The chain employs TRBV3-1 (or the pseudogene TRBV3-2) and TRBJ1-3, with D unclear. Trimming took 1 base from V and 1 from J, leaving 11 bases between them. The length of the CDR3 is 16 residues. CDR1 and CDR2 (germline): LGHDT, YNNKEL (reference sequence).

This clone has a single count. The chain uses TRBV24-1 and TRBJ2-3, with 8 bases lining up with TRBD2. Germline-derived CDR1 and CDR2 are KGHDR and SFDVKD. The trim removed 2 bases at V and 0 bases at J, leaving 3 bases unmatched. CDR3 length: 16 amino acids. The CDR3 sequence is CATSDSSGSSTDTQYF. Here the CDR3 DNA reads TGTGCCACCAGTGATTCGAGCGGGAGTAGCACAGATACGCAGTATTTT.

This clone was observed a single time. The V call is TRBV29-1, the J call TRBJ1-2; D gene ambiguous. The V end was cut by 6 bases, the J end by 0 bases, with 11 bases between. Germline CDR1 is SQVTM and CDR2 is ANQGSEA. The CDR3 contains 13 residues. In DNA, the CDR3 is TGCAGCGTCGAGGCCCTCCCTAACTATGGCTACACCTTC. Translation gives CSVEALPNYGYTF.

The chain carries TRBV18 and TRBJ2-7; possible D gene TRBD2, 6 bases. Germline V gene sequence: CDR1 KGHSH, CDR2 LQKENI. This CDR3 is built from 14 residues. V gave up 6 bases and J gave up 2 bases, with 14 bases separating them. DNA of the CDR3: TGTGCCAGCTCGAGGGACTCCTCCCCCTACGAGCAGTACTTC. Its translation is CASSRDSSPYEQYF.

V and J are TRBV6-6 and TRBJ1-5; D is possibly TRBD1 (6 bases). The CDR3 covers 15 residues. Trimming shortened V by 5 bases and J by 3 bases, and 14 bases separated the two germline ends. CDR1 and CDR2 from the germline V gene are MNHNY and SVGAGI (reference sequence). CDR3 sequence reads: CASSPGAMINQPQHF. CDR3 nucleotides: TGTGCCAGCAGTCCAGGGGCGATGATCAATCAGCCCCAGCATTTT.

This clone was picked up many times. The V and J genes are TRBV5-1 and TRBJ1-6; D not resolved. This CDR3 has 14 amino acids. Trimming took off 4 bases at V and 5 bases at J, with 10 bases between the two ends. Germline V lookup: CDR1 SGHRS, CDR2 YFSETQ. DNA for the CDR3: TGCGCCAGCAGCACCTCGGGAGATAATTCACCCCTCCACTTT. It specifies CASSTSGDNSPLHF.

CDR3 in amino acids: CASSQDRSPAYGYTF. The CDR3 nucleotides are TGTGCCAGCAGCCAGGACAGGAGCCCCGCCTATGGCTACACCTTC. The chain is built from TRBV9 and TRBJ1-2; 7 bases agree with TRBD1. Germline V gives CDR1 SGDLS, CDR2 YYNGEE. The CDR3 sequence is 15 residues long. Trimming took 4 bases from V and 4 from J; bases not matched to a gene: 10.

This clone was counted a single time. The CDR3 nucleotides are TGCGCCAGCAGCTTGGCGGCTAGCGGAATGAGATACAATGAGCAGTTCTTC. It encodes CASSLAASGMRYNEQFF. The gene calls are TRBV5-1 and TRBJ2-1; TRBD2 agrees at 7 bases. Unmatched junction bases numbered 10, after V lost 0 bases and J lost 4 bases. CDR3 length: 17 residues. CDR1 and CDR2 (germline): SGHRS, YFSETQ.

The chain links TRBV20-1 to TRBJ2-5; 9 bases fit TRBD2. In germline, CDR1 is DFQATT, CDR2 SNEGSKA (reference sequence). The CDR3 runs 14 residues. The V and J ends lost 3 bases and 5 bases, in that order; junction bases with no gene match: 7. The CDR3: CSASVSGSGETQYF. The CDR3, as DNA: TGCAGTGCTAGTGTTAGCGGGAGTGGGGAGACCCAGTACTTC.